The TCR beta chain under discussion was sequenced for a study of blood T cell repertoires in COVID-19. Profiled with immunoSEQ multiplex PCR; TCRdb holds only in-frame clones, not every one. The data contain tens of thousands of clones, 90% of them seen just once; the ten biggest clones take up less than 6.5%. The V gene end was trimmed by 0 bases and the J gene end by 4 bases; junction bases not matched to a gene: 8. Per germline, CDR1 SGHVS and CDR2 FNYEAQ. The length of the CDR3 is 16 residues. In its sample, this clone was seen once. The chain has TRBV7-6 and TRBJ2-5; TRBD1 agrees at 7 bases. Sequenced sample: peripheral blood. The TCR originated in a man between 45 and 60 years old with acute or convalescent COVID-19. The CDR3 DNA reads as TGTGCCAGCAGCTTAGCGGCAGGGGGTGGGTTAGAGACCCAGTACTTC. As protein: CASSLAAGGGLETQYF.